A single count supports the clone carrying this T cell receptor beta chain. Its specificity is not known. Unrecorded immune exposure was likely among donors, who were nominally healthy when sampled. Researchers ran the PCR with 60 Vbeta and 13 Jbeta primers. TCRdb keeps only in-frame clones here, not all; method: immunoSEQ multiplex PCR. The sample includes some 190,000 clones, 60% to 85% of them seen just once. This entry is derived from a study of cytomegalovirus exposure and HLA in healthy donors. Trimming removed 4 bases at V and 2 bases at J, with 12 bases between. Per the germline V gene, CDR1 is SGDLS and CDR2 is YYNGEE. The CDR3 is made up of 14 amino acids. Points from the study as a whole: The listing of 150 to 200 TCR beta chains classed them as cytomegalovirus-associated. The dataset shows that most TCR sequences were rare, while some public TCRs occurred in many donors. Based on reports, TCR beta sequences accurately predicted HLA-A and HLA-B alleles for most subjects.

The source of this sequence is a man aged 18 to 30 in good health and CMV-seronegative. The chain employs TRBV9 and TRBJ2-5; the D is unclear. The sequenced sample consisted of PBMCs. CDR3 region: CASSPTPVQETQYF. The CDR3 coding sequence is TGTGCCAGCAGCCCTACCCCCGTTCAAGAGACCCAGTACTTC.